The 32 T cell receptor beta chains below all came from one sample that was sequenced in a study of shared clonotypes between healthy human individuals (dated by TCRdb to 2018 to 2021). Libraries came from the immunoSEQ multiplex PCR assay. Imported from immuneACCESS, the table was reduced by TCRdb to in-frame sequences with V and J called. These copies leave out some clones; in studies compared against another copy, an unresolved V gene accounts for under half, and the cause of the remainder is not known. This sample is represented by about 700,000 clones; around 92% of them were singletons. 24% of the sample lies in the top ten. CD8 naive samples consisted of CD45RO-negative cells that were positively selected for CCR7, yielding a CD45RA+CCR7+ population without TemRA cells. Sequencing was carried out using naive CD8+ T cells sorted from blood. What the cell subset or site label conveys for this sample: CD45RA+CCR7+. The receptors originated from a man aged 25 to 45 in good health.

A note on this clone: Since no conserved phenylalanine or tryptophan closes the CDR3, a read error is the likely cause. Because the CDR3's place on the DNA is in doubt, the DNA is left out and the CDR3 is given as listed by TCRdb. The V gene is TRBV4-1, the J gene TRBJ2-7; the table gives TRBD2 as D, unverified against the DNA. Germline V gene lookup returns CDR1 MGHRA and CDR2 YSYEKL. The CDR3 comprises 13 residues, both ends counted. This CDR3 is CASSQVYSGTMNI.

The chain has TRBV5-1 and TRBJ2-3; TRBD2 matches at 7 bases. V was pared by 3 bases and J by 0 bases, with 4 bases of the junction left unmatched. The CDR3 has 15 amino acids. Germline CDR1 is SGHRS and CDR2 is YFSETQ. The chain's CDR3 is CASSWEGESTDTQYF. The DNA for the CDR3 is TGCGCCAGCAGCTGGGAGGGCGAGAGCACAGATACGCAGTATTTT. The full variable domain, its missing parts supplied by reference TRBV5-1 and TRBJ2-3, is KAGVTQTPRYLIKTRGQQVTLSCSPISGHRSVSWYQQTPGQGLQFLFEYFSETQRNKGNFPGRFSGRQFSNSRSEMNVSTLELGDSALYLCASSWEGESTDTQYFGPGTRLTVL.

The rearrangement joins TRBV27 to TRBJ2-7, with a weak D call TRBD1 (6 bases). Germline V gene sequence: CDR1 MNHEY, CDR2 SMNVEV (reference sequence). The CDR3 totals 14 residues. V was shortened by 2 bases and J by 3 bases, with 11 bases between the two germline ends. The CDR3 is CASSLEGEGYEQYF. In DNA, the CDR3 is TGTGCCAGCAGTTTAGAGGGGGAAGGCTACGAGCAGTACTTC.

The chain recombines TRBV9 with TRBJ2-7, with 10 nucleotides matching TRBD2. V shed 0 bases, J shed 6 bases, and the junction held 3 bases outside the gene matches. CDR3 length equals 14 residues. Per the germline V gene, CDR1 is SGDLS and CDR2 is YYNGEE. CDR3 sequence (DNA): TGTGCCAGCAGCGTAGCTAGCGGGAGTCTCGAGCAGTACTTC. This codes for CASSVASGSLEQYF.

A word on this clone: The same CDR3 also results from other DNA sequences found in this sample. J is TRBJ1-1 and V is TRBV7-9; D unclear. Germline-derived CDR1 and CDR2 are SEHNR and FQNEAQ (reference sequence). V was shortened by 3 bases and J by 4 bases, with 3 bases between the two germline ends. The CDR3 extends over 11 amino acids. The CDR3 DNA reads as TGTGCCAGCAGCTTTTCCACTGAAGCTTTCTTT. Translating it yields CASSFSTEAFF.

This clone was observed many times. The chain has TRBV14 and TRBJ2-1; D uncertain. There are 15 residues in the CDR3. Per germline, CDR1 SGHDN and CDR2 FVKESK. Trimming took 0 bases from V and 2 from J, leaving 8 bases between them. CDR3: CASSQDITPYNEQFF. Here the CDR3 DNA reads TGTGCCAGCAGCCAAGACATTACCCCCTACAATGAGCAGTTCTTC.

J is TRBJ2-5 and V is TRBV11-2; D might be TRBD1 (6 bases). V gave up 5 bases and J gave up 2 bases, with 27 bases separating them. Germline CDR1 and CDR2: SGHAT and FQNNGV. The CDR3 runs to 19 residues. CDR3 in amino acids: CASSTRPPGQRHKQETQYF. CDR3 in DNA: TGTGCCAGCAGCACTCGTCCACCGGGACAACGCCATAAACAAGAGACCCAGTACTTC.

The CDR3 DNA reads TGTGCCAGCAGCTTAGGAGCGGGCTTAAGAACCTACGAGCAGTACTTC. This sequence encodes CASSLGAGLRTYEQYF. The J gene is TRBJ2-7, the V gene TRBV11-2; possibly TRBD2 for D (6 bases). Per the germline V gene, CDR1 is SGHAT and CDR2 is FQNNGV. V lost 1 base and J 2 bases, leaving 15 bases between the germline ends. The CDR3 consists of 16 residues. Full variable domain (missing parts from reference TRBV11-2 and TRBJ2-7): EAGVAQSPRYKIIEKRQSVAFWCNPISGHATLYWYQQILGQGPKLLIQFQNNGVVDDSQLPKDRFSAERLKGVDSTLKIQPAKLEDSAVYLCASSLGAGLRTYEQYFGPGTRLTVT.

This chain uses TRBV27 with TRBJ2-2, with a possible D match to TRBD1 (5 bases). Trimming stripped 7 bases from V and 0 bases from J, with 9 bases between. CDR1 and CDR2 from the germline V gene are MNHEY and SMNVEV (reference sequence). The CDR3 consists of 14 residues. CDR3 sequence (DNA): TGTGCCAGCACATCCAGGGCGAACACCGGGGAGCTGTTTTTT. Translated: CASTSRANTGELFF.

This clone was observed many times. The identical CDR3 is also encoded by other nucleotide sequences in the sample. The J gene is TRBJ1-5, the V gene TRBV20-1; D is undetermined. The V and J ends lost 5 bases and 7 bases respectively, with 3 bases between them. The CDR3 has 9 residues. CDR1 is DFQATT and CDR2 is SNEGSKA in the germline V gene (reference sequence). In DNA, the CDR3 is TGCAGTGCTGGGCAGCCCCAGCATTTT. This gives the protein CSAGQPQHF.

V usage is TRBV5-1 and J usage is TRBJ2-1; 10 bases match TRBD1. V trimming: 4 bases; J trimming: 5 bases; junction bases outside the gene matches: 6. The germline V gene has CDR1 SGHRS and CDR2 YFSETQ. The CDR3 has 15 amino acids. The CDR3 DNA follows: TGCGCCAGCAGCGGTGGGACAGGGGTCGACAATGAGCAGTTCTTC. Its protein product is CASSGGTGVDNEQFF. Drawing the rest from reference TRBV5-1 and TRBJ2-1, the complete variable domain is KAGVTQTPRYLIKTRGQQVTLSCSPISGHRSVSWYQQTPGQGLQFLFEYFSETQRNKGNFPGRFSGRQFSNSRSEMNVSTLELGDSALYLCASSGGTGVDNEQFFGPGTRLTVL.

This clone showed up just once. This chain joins TRBV4-1 and TRBJ1-5; TRBD1 is a possible D gene (6 bases). V gave up 4 bases and J gave up 1 base, with 14 bases separating them. The germline gives CDR1 MGHRA, CDR2 YSYEKL. The CDR3 extends over 16 amino acids. The CDR3 protein is CASSLFAGESNQPQHF. The CDR3 bases are TGCGCCAGCAGCCTTTTTGCAGGGGAGAGCAATCAGCCCCAGCATTTT.

This sequence joins TRBV4-1 and TRBJ1-1; unclear D gene. The V gene's germline CDR1 is MGHRA and CDR2 YSYEKL. Deletions cut 0 bases from V and 5 bases from J, with 10 bases between. This CDR3 comprises 14 residues. CDR3 nucleotide sequence: TGCGCCAGCAGCCAAGATGGGCAGTTGACTGAAGCTTTCTTT. Its translation is CASSQDGQLTEAFF.

The chain couples TRBV7-8 to TRBJ2-3, with D hard to call. The germline V and J ends were trimmed by 1 base and 4 bases, with 3 bases remaining between them. Looked up from germline, CDR1 is SGHVS and CDR2 is FQNEAQ. The CDR3 consists of 12 residues. In DNA form, the CDR3 reads TGTGCCAGCAGCTTAGGTCCAGATACGCAGTATTTT. Its protein is CASSLGPDTQYF.

The chain joins TRBV7-8 to TRBJ2-3; TRBD1 matches 8 bases. Germline values: CDR1 SGHVS, CDR2 FQNEAQ. The CDR3 runs to 15 residues. The trim removed 5 bases at V and 0 bases at J, leaving 4 bases unmatched. In nucleotides, the CDR3 is TGTGCCAGCAGCGCTTGGACAGGGAGCACAGATACGCAGTATTTT. Its translation: CASSAWTGSTDTQYF. Full variable domain (missing parts from reference TRBV7-8 and TRBJ2-3): GAGVSQSPRYKVAKRGQDVALRCDPISGHVSLFWYQQALGQGPEFLTYFQNEAQLDKSGLPSDRFFAERPEGSVSTLKIQRTQQEDSAVYLCASSAWTGSTDTQYFGPGTRLTVL.

As DNA, the CDR3 is TGTGCCAGCACCTTAGGACAATTCAGGGGCCAGCAGTTCTTC. Encoded protein: CASTLGQFRGQQFF. This chain uses TRBV27 with TRBJ2-1, with D possibly matching TRBD1 (6 bases). Germline assignment: CDR1 MNHEY and CDR2 SMNVEV (reference sequence). V lost 7 bases and J lost 11, with 21 bases in between. The CDR3 length is 14 residues.

J is TRBJ2-3 and V is TRBV6-5, with 9 positions matching TRBD1. J was trimmed by 1 base and V by 6 bases; bases with no gene match: 5. CDR3 length: 15 amino acids. Per the germline V gene, CDR1 is MNHEY and CDR2 is SVGAGI. The CDR3 sequence: CASSPGTGRTDTQYF. CDR3 DNA: TGTGCCAGCAGCCCCGGGACAGGGCGCACAGATACGCAGTATTTT.

J is TRBJ2-7 and V is TRBV27; possible D gene TRBD2, 6 bases. Trimming cost V 4 bases and J 3 bases, with 13 bases left between them. CDR1 and CDR2 (germline): MNHEY, SMNVEV (reference sequence). The CDR3 runs to 14 residues. CDR3 bases: TGTGCCAGCAGTTGGGACTCCGGCCTCTACGAGCAGTACTTC. Translation: CASSWDSGLYEQYF.

The rearrangement joins TRBV29-1 to TRBJ2-1; 7 bases are a match to TRBD2. V lost 7 bases, J lost 0 bases, and 6 bases stayed unmatched. Germline CDR1 SQVTM, CDR2 ANQGSEA. The length of the CDR3 is 14 residues. The CDR3 bases are TGCAGCGCATTTGGACTAGACTCCTACAATGAGCAGTTCTTC. Its translation is CSAFGLDSYNEQFF.

J is TRBJ2-3 and V is TRBV28, with 13 bases that match TRBD2. V lost 6 bases to trimming and J lost 4 bases; unmatched junction nucleotides: 7. CDR3 length: 16 amino acids. Germline V gene lookup returns CDR1 MDHEN and CDR2 SYDVKM. CDR3 loop: CASSRRTSGSSDTQYF. The CDR3 DNA is TGTGCCAGCAGCAGACGGACTAGCGGGAGCTCAGATACGCAGTATTTT.

The chain is built from TRBV27 and TRBJ2-1; either TRBD1 or TRBD2 may supply D (5 bases each). V shed 4 bases and J shed 4 bases, with 17 bases lying between them. The CDR3 loop spans 16 amino acids. Germline V lookup: CDR1 MNHEY, CDR2 SMNVEV (reference sequence). This chain's CDR3 is CASSSPRRGYYNEQFF. CDR3 DNA sequence: TGTGCCAGCAGTTCCCCCCGCCGGGGCTATTACAATGAGCAGTTCTTC.

This sequence joins TRBV9 and TRBJ2-5; 9 bases are a match to TRBD1. The CDR3 loop spans 15 amino acids. Germline CDR1 and CDR2: SGDLS and YYNGEE. V was pared by 0 bases and J by 4 bases, with 4 bases of the junction left unmatched. The CDR3 loop is CASSVEVTGGETQYF. Here the CDR3 DNA reads TGTGCCAGCAGCGTAGAGGTGACAGGGGGAGAGACCCAGTACTTC.

This clone was detected once. The genes are TRBV5-1 and TRBJ2-7; D gene uncertain. Trimming removed 0 bases at V and 4 bases at J, with 8 bases between. The length of the CDR3 is 13 residues. Germline V CDR1 and CDR2: SGHRS, YFSETQ. The CDR3 DNA is TGCGCCAGCAGCTTGGTTGAAGGATACGAGCAGTACTTC. It translates to CASSLVEGYEQYF.

The V gene is TRBV7-3, the J gene TRBJ2-1, with a tentative D call TRBD2 (6 bases). V lost 0 bases, J lost 7 bases, and 10 bases lay in between. CDR3 length: 14 amino acids. Germline CDR1 is SGHTA and CDR2 is FQGTGA. CDR3 loop: CASSLTAGTNEQFF. In DNA form, the CDR3 reads TGTGCCAGCAGCTTAACTGCGGGAACGAATGAGCAGTTCTTC.

The genes are TRBV27 and TRBJ2-1; TRBD2 matches 9 bases. The length of the CDR3 is 14 residues. CDR1 and CDR2 (germline): MNHEY, SMNVEV (reference sequence). V dropped 5 bases and J dropped 9; count of bases not matched to a gene: 8. CDR3 in amino acids: CASSQGLALGEQFF. The CDR3 nucleotides are TGTGCCAGCAGTCAGGGACTAGCTCTCGGTGAGCAGTTCTTC.

J is TRBJ2-2 and V is TRBV7-2; D not resolved. This CDR3 is built from 12 residues. Germline CDR1 reads SGHTA; CDR2 reads FQGNSA. Deletions cut 4 bases from V and 0 bases from J, with 0 bases between. The CDR3 here is CASSSNTGELFF. For the CDR3, the DNA is TGTGCCAGCAGCTCGAACACCGGGGAGCTGTTTTTT.

This clone was detected only once. The J gene is TRBJ2-1, the V gene TRBV7-8, with TRBD1 identical over 8 bases. After removal of 5 bases from V and 3 bases from J, the junction contained 6 bases not matched to a gene. The CDR3 sequence is 15 residues long. The V gene's germline CDR1 is SGHVS and CDR2 FQNEAQ. As DNA, the CDR3 is TGTGCCAGCAGCCCGGACAGGGTGGACTACAATGAGCAGTTCTTC. Amino acids: CASSPDRVDYNEQFF.

The V gene is TRBV7-9, the J gene TRBJ2-1, with TRBD1 identical over 7 bases. V lost 6 bases, J lost 8 bases, and 19 bases stayed unmatched. Germline CDR1 reads SEHNR; CDR2 reads FQNEAQ (reference sequence). This CDR3 spans 17 amino acids. CDR3 nucleotide sequence: TGTGCCAGCAGGGGAACAATCCGGGACAGCGTATGGGATGAGCAGTTCTTC. Protein sequence: CASRGTIRDSVWDEQFF.

This chain connects TRBV5-1 to TRBJ2-7; D ambiguous. CDR3 length: 15 amino acids. Trimming pared 4 bases from V and 1 base from J, leaving 15 bases between. CDR1 and CDR2 from the germline V gene are SGHRS and YFSETQ. In DNA form, the CDR3 reads TGCGCCAGCAGCGACTCACCCTGGGGTTCCTACGAGCAGTACTTC. Translating gives CASSDSPWGSYEQYF.

This chain connects TRBV19 to TRBJ2-1; the D is unclear. CDR3 length: 15 amino acids. Trimming removed 0 bases from V and 2 bases from J, with 8 bases in between. CDR1 is LNHDA and CDR2 is SQIVND in the germline V gene (reference sequence). CDR3 region: CASSIESSPYNEQFF. DNA for the CDR3: TGTGCCAGTAGTATAGAAAGCAGTCCCTACAATGAGCAGTTCTTC.

The rearrangement joins TRBV4-1 to TRBJ1-5; weak D call: TRBD1 (6 bases). CDR1 is MGHRA, CDR2 YSYEKL, per germline. The CDR3 length is 14 residues. The V and J ends lost 3 bases and 6 bases respectively, with 12 bases between them. CDR3 sequence (DNA): TGCGCCAGCAGCCATGACAGGAGCGGTCAGCCCCAGCATTTT. Protein sequence: CASSHDRSGQPQHF.

Comments on this clone: Different DNA sequences within this sample yield the same CDR3. The rearrangement uses TRBV7-9 and TRBJ2-7; D possibly corresponds to TRBD1 (5 bases). The CDR3 has 13 amino acids. V was shortened by 2 bases and J by 2 bases, with 7 bases between the two germline ends. CDR1 and CDR2 from the germline V gene are SEHNR and FQNEAQ (reference sequence). CDR3 residues: CASSLRGTYEQYF. CDR3 sequence (DNA): TGTGCCAGCAGCTTAAGGGGAACCTACGAGCAGTACTTC.